This passage covers 20 T cell receptor beta chains from one sample sequenced in a study of blood T cell repertoires in COVID-19. The data were produced by immunoSEQ multiplex PCR, yet TCRdb's version contains in-frame clones alone and is incomplete. The profile shows about 270,000 clones, around 87% of them singletons. The sequencing input was PBMCs or T cells enriched from blood (not recorded which). The receptors were gathered from a woman aged 18 to 35 who had recovered from COVID-19.

Only one count was recorded for this clone. The chain uses TRBV6-5 and TRBJ2-3; TRBD1 might be the D (5 bases). Trimming cost V 6 bases and J 2 bases, with 12 bases left between them. Germline V gene sequence: CDR1 MNHEY, CDR2 SVGAGI. The CDR3 covers 14 residues. CDR3 residues: CASSRQRITDTQYF. CDR3 in DNA: TGTGCCAGCAGCAGACAGAGAATCACAGATACGCAGTATTTT.

This clone is a singleton in its sample. This chain uses TRBV10-1 with TRBJ1-4; D is ambiguous. Trimming shortened V by 11 bases and J by 3 bases, and 19 bases separated the two germline ends. CDR1 and CDR2 (germline): WNHNN, SYGVQD (reference sequence). The CDR3 consists of 15 residues. CDR3 in amino acids: CAGAVYSEPNEKLFF. DNA of the CDR3: TGCGCCGGCGCCGTTTACAGTGAACCTAATGAAAAACTGTTTTTT.

This rearrangement joins TRBV30 to TRBJ2-5; D may be TRBD2 (7 bases). Germline V gives CDR1 GTSNPN, CDR2 SVGIG (reference sequence). CDR3 length equals 14 residues. The V end lost 2 bases, the J end lost 4 bases, and 14 bases lay between the germline ends. The CDR3 loop is CAWSLGGAVETQYF. Here the CDR3 DNA reads TGTGCCTGGAGTCTTGGGGGGGCTGTAGAGACCCAGTACTTC.

This clone was seen once. The genes are TRBV6-1 and TRBJ1-5; D gene ambiguous. Germline CDR1 MNHNS, CDR2 SASEGT. CDR3 length: 15 amino acids. The ends were cut back, 0 bases at V and 1 base at J, with 7 bases in the middle. The CDR3 sequence is CASSEARVSNQPQHF. The CDR3 region has the DNA TGTGCCAGCAGTGAAGCACGGGTGAGCAATCAGCCCCAGCATTTT.

The J gene is TRBJ2-7, the V gene TRBV5-1; 7 bases match TRBD1. Germline assignment: CDR1 SGHRS and CDR2 YFSETQ. The CDR3 extends over 18 amino acids. Germline trimming cut 0 bases from V and 6 bases from J; bases unmatched to any gene: 18. The CDR3 loop is CASSLGANYGTGVGEQYF. The CDR3, as DNA: TGCGCCAGCAGCTTGGGAGCCAACTACGGAACAGGGGTTGGCGAGCAGTACTTC.

This chain uses TRBV6-1 with TRBJ1-1; D not resolved. The V gene's germline CDR1 is MNHNS and CDR2 SASEGT. The CDR3 has 14 amino acids. V was trimmed by 2 bases and J by 0 bases, leaving 7 bases between them. The DNA of the CDR3 is TGTGCCAGCAGTGAATTACTAGTGAACACTGAAGCTTTCTTT. Encoded protein: CASSELLVNTEAFF.

For this clone: The sample contains more than one DNA sequence encoding this CDR3. This rearrangement joins TRBV5-1 to TRBJ2-3; D is ambiguous. This CDR3 has 14 residues. Trimming left V 0 bases short and J 4 bases short, with 9 bases between. Germline lookup yields CDR1 SGHRS and CDR2 YFSETQ. The CDR3 DNA reads TGCGCCAGCAGCTTGGGGCAGGCCCCAGATACGCAGTATTTT. Amino acid sequence: CASSLGQAPDTQYF.

Comment on this clone: Additional DNA sequences in this sample encode the identical CDR3. CDR3 sequence: CASSLTVSNEKLFF. The CDR3, as DNA: TGTGCCAGCAGCCTGACAGTTTCTAATGAAAAACTGTTTTTT. The rearrangement uses TRBV28 and TRBJ1-4; tentatively, D is TRBD1 (5 bases). The V gene's germline CDR1 is MDHEN and CDR2 SYDVKM. This CDR3 has 14 amino acids. Trimming took 6 bases from V and 3 from J, leaving 11 bases between them. Combining the CDR3 with reference TRBV28 and TRBJ1-4 gives the whole variable domain DVKVTQSSRYLVKRTGEKVFLECVQDMDHENMFWYRQDPGLGLRLIYFSYDVKMKEKGDIPEGYSVSREKKERFSLILESASTNQTSMYLCASSLTVSNEKLFFGSGTQLSVL.

This rearrangement joins TRBV19 to TRBJ1-1; D unresolved. Trimming cost V 5 bases and J 2 bases, with 12 bases left between them. This CDR3 has 14 residues. The germline V gene encodes CDR1 LNHDA and CDR2 SQIVND (reference sequence). Here the CDR3 reads CASSYSEINTEAFF. The CDR3 region has the DNA TGTGCCAGTAGTTATTCGGAGATAAACACTGAAGCTTTCTTT.

The chain links TRBV9 to TRBJ2-7, with TRBD1 matching over 7 bases. Per germline, CDR1 SGDLS and CDR2 YYNGEE. This CDR3 contains 17 residues. V trimming: 4 bases; J trimming: 0 bases; junction bases outside the gene matches: 13. CDR3 DNA sequence: TGTGCCAGCAGCTCTAGAGAGACAGGGATCCTCTCCTACGAGCAGTACTTC. Its translation is CASSSRETGILSYEQYF.

This chain links TRBV15 with TRBJ2-7, with D maybe TRBD1 (5 bases). V lost 6 bases to trimming and J lost 4 bases, with 16 bases between them. Germline V lookup: CDR1 LNHNV, CDR2 YYDKDF (reference sequence). The CDR3 extends over 14 amino acids. CDR3: CATRFDEGAYEQYF. CDR3 sequence (DNA): TGTGCCACCAGATTCGACGAAGGGGCATACGAGCAGTACTTC.

The rearrangement uses TRBV6-5 and TRBJ2-7, with 8 bases fitting TRBD2. Germline V CDR1 and CDR2: MNHEY, SVGAGI. The CDR3 spans 15 residues. The junction had 7 bases not matched to a gene; V was cut back by 5 bases and J by 1 base. The CDR3 reads CASSPGLAPSYEQYF. The CDR3 DNA reads as TGTGCCAGCAGTCCCGGACTAGCTCCTTCCTACGAGCAGTACTTC.

The chain joins TRBV28 to TRBJ2-7; D might be TRBD1 (6 bases). Germline lookup yields CDR1 MDHEN and CDR2 SYDVKM. There are 15 residues in the CDR3. Deletions cut 3 bases from V and 4 bases from J, with 16 bases between. The CDR3 bases are TGTGCCAGCAGTTTGGTGCAGGGGAAATTTTACGAGCAGTACTTC. This translates into CASSLVQGKFYEQYF. Using reference TRBV28 and TRBJ2-7 for the parts outside the CDR3, the full variable domain is DVKVTQSSRYLVKRTGEKVFLECVQDMDHENMFWYRQDPGLGLRLIYFSYDVKMKEKGDIPEGYSVSREKKERFSLILESASTNQTSMYLCASSLVQGKFYEQYFGPGTRLTVT.

The chain employs TRBV19 and TRBJ2-7, with D possibly matching TRBD1 (5 bases). V lost 3 bases and J 1 base, leaving 10 bases between the germline ends. The CDR3 spans 14 residues. The germline CDR1 and CDR2 sequences are LNHDA and SQIVND (reference sequence). CDR3 loop: CASSIRGRSYEQYF. The CDR3 coding sequence is TGTGCCAGTAGTATTAGGGGAAGGTCCTACGAGCAGTACTTC.

Here the CDR3 reads CASSPWPGQGNEKLFF. CDR3 in DNA: TGTGCCAGCAGCCCGTGGCCGGGACAGGGGAATGAAAAACTGTTTTTT. The chain recombines TRBV7-9 with TRBJ1-4, with 10 bases that match TRBD1. V dropped 5 bases and J dropped 5; count of bases not matched to a gene: 8. This CDR3 is 16 amino acids long. The V gene's germline CDR1 is SEHNR and CDR2 FQNEAQ (reference sequence).

This chain joins TRBV29-1 and TRBJ2-5; 9 bases map to TRBD1. J lost 5 bases, V lost 0 bases, and 1 base had no gene match. Germline CDR1 is SQVTM and CDR2 is ANQGSEA. This CDR3 is built from 13 residues. The CDR3 region is CSVEDGQGETQYF. Written as DNA, the CDR3 is TGCAGCGTTGAAGATGGACAGGGGGAGACCCAGTACTTC.

V is TRBV27 and J is TRBJ1-2; D is perhaps TRBD1 (6 bases). The CDR3 extends over 14 amino acids. V dropped 8 bases and J dropped 8 bases, with 21 bases sitting between them. Germline CDR1 reads MNHEY; CDR2 reads SMNVEV (reference sequence). The DNA of the CDR3 is TGTGCCAGCCGAGGACAGCCCGCCGGGGAAGGCTACACCTTC. Translated: CASRGQPAGEGYTF.

The V gene is TRBV19, the J gene TRBJ1-4; 10 bases fit TRBD1. CDR1 LNHDA and CDR2 SQIVND come from the germline V gene (reference sequence). Unmatched junction bases numbered 6, after V lost 7 bases and J lost 7 bases. The CDR3 spans 14 residues. CDR3 coding DNA: TGTGCCAGTAATGTCGGGACAGGGGCTGAAAAACTGTTTTTT. Translated, it gives CASNVGTGAEKLFF. The full variable domain, completed using reference TRBV19 and TRBJ1-4, is DGGITQSPKYLFRKEGQNVTLSCEQNLNHDAMYWYRQDPGQGLRLIYYSQIVNDFQKGDIAEGYSVSREKKESFPLTVTSAQKNPTAFYLCASNVGTGAEKLFFGSGTQLSVL.

This sequence joins TRBV19 and TRBJ1-2; 10 nucleotides match TRBD1. V trimming: 6 bases; J trimming: 5 bases; junction bases outside the gene matches: 9. This CDR3 region has 15 residues. Germline V CDR1 and CDR2: LNHDA, SQIVND (reference sequence). CDR3 sequence: CASRTGTGAVYGYTF. Written as DNA, the CDR3 is TGTGCCAGTAGAACAGGGACAGGGGCCGTGTATGGCTACACCTTC.

This chain connects TRBV30 to TRBJ1-1, with 7 positions matching TRBD1. Germline V gene lookup returns CDR1 GTSNPN and CDR2 SVGIG (reference sequence). After removal of 7 bases from V and 5 bases from J, the junction contained 13 bases not matched to a gene. CDR3 length: 14 amino acids. Here the CDR3 reads CASNPPTGRTEAFF. CDR3 DNA sequence: TGTGCCTCAAACCCCCCGACAGGGAGGACTGAAGCTTTCTTT.